This T cell receptor (beta chain) emerged from a study of yellow fever vaccine responses in identical twins. The study, taken as a whole, reports: The T cell response to vaccination in identical twins was reportedly partly convergent and partly personalized.

TCRdb re-called the RT-PCR reads with MiXCR, one entry per CDR3 protein. The data hold 450 to 500 distinct CDR3 sequences, with about 82% observed a single time. Details on this clonotype: Its target is not known.

Trimming took 6 bases from V and 5 from J, leaving 13 bases between them. Per the germline V gene, CDR1 is SGHAT and CDR2 is FQDESV (reference sequence). The CDR3 is 13 residues long. The sample in question was T cells from blood (PBMCs), unsorted or a sorted subset (not recorded which), obtained before or after yellow fever vaccination (not recorded which). The chain has TRBV11-1 and TRBJ1-1; weak D call: TRBD1 (6 bases). This clonotype originated in a woman in her late teens or twenties who received the yellow fever vaccine. The CDR3 DNA is TGTGCCAGCAGTGGGGGCAGTTGGACTGAAGCTTTCTTT. It specifies CASSGGSWTEAFF.